This T cell receptor (beta chain) was captured in a study of T cell responses to AZD1222 COVID-19 vaccine. Study conclusions and caveats: Spike was spanned by vaccine-associated CD4 TCRs, which were dominant at 160-218 and 743-854. Repertoire samples came only from after the peak T cell response. Just a handful of AZD1222 recipients tested seropositive at baseline.

This CDR3 region has 15 residues. V lost 3 bases and J lost 3; bases outside the gene matches: 4. Germline-derived CDR1 and CDR2 are SGHNT and YYREEE (reference sequence). Some clones are missing from TCRdb's copy, which holds only in-frame ones; the method was immunoSEQ multiplex PCR. Of 90,000 to 150,000 clones listed, around 92% are singletons. Worth noting for this clone: As yet, its antigen is unknown.

The sequence was collected from an adult who received the AZD1222 COVID-19 vaccine. The sample was peripheral blood, taken 28 days after the second AZD1222 dose. The J gene is TRBJ1-4, the V gene TRBV5-4; 8 nucleotides match TRBD1. The CDR3 DNA sequence: TGTGCCAGCAGCTCGCAGGACAGGGCTAATGAAAAACTGTTTTTT. Residues: CASSSQDRANEKLFF.